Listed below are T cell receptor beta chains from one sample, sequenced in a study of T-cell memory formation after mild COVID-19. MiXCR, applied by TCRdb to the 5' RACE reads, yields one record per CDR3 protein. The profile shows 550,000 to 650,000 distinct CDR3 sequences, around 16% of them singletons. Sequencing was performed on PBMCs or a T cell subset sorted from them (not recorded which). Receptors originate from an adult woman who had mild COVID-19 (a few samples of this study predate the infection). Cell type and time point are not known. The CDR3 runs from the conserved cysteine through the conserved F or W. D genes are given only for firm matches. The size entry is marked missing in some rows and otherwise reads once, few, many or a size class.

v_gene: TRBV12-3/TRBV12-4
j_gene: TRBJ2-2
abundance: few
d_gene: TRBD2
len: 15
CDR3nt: TGTGCCAGCCGGGGCGGGGGGCCGAACACCGGGGAGCTGTTTTTT
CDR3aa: CASRGGGPNTGELFF

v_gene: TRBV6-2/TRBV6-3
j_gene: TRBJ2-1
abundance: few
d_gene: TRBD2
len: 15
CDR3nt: TGTGCCAGCAGCCGGCTAGCGGGAGAGACGAATGAGCAGTTCTTC
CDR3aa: CASSRLAGETNEQFF

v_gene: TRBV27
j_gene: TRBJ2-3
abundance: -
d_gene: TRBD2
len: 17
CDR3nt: TGTGCCAGCAGTTTTTTAGCGGGAGGAGAGCAGGGAGATACGCAGTATTTT
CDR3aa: CASSFLAGGEQGDTQYF

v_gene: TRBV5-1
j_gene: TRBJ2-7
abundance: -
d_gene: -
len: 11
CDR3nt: TGCGCCAGCAGCTTTCGACGGGAGCAGTACTTC
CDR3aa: CASSFRREQYF

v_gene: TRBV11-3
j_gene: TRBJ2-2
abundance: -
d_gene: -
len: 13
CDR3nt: TGTGCCAGCAGCTCCCCAGGGACCGGGGAGCTGTTTTTT
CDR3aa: CASSSPGTGELFF

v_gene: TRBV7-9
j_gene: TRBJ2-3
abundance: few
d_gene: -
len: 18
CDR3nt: TGTGCCAGCAGCTCCACCGGGCGCTGGGGAGAGGGGACAGATACGCAGTATTTT
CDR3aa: CASSSTGRWGEGTDTQYF

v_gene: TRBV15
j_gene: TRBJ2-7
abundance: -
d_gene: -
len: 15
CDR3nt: TGTGCCACCAGCAGAGAGGGGACGTCAGACTACGAGCAGTACTTC
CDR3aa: CATSREGTSDYEQYF

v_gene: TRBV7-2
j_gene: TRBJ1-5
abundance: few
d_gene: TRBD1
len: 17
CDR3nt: TGTGCCAGCAGCTTAGATCCTCCGGGACAGGGGGATCAGCCCCAGCATTTT
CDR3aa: CASSLDPPGQGDQPQHF

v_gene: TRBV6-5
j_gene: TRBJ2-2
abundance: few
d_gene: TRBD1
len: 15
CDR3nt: TGTGCCAGCAGGCTCGGACAGGGGATCACCGGGGAGCTGTTTTTT
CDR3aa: CASRLGQGITGELFF

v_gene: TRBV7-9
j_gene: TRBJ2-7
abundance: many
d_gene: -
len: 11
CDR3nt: TGTGCCAGCAGCTTAGCGGCGAGACAGTACTTC
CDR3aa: CASSLAARQYF

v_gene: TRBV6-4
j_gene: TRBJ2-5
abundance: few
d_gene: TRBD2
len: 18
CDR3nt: TGTGCCAGCAGTGAACCAGAAACTAGCGGGAGGGCCTGTGAGACCCAGTACTTC
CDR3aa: CASSEPETSGRACETQYF

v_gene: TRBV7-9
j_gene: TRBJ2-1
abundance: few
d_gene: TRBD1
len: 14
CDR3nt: TGTGCCAGCAGCTCGACGACAGGGAGCAATGAGCAGTTCTTC
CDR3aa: CASSSTTGSNEQFF

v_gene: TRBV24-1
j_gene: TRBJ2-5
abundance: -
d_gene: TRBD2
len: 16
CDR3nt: TGTGCCACCAGTGAGGGTAGCGGGGGGGACCAAGAGACCCAGTACTTC
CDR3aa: CATSEGSGGDQETQYF

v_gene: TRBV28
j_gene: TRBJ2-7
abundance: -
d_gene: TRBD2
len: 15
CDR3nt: TGTGCCAGCAGTTTCGGCGGGAGGGCCTCCTACGAGCAGTACTTC
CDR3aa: CASSFGGRASYEQYF

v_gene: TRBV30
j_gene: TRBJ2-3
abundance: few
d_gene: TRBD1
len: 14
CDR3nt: TGTGCCTGGAGTCCTTCGGTTAGGGGACAGCGGCAGTATTTT
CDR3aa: CAWSPSVRGQRQYF

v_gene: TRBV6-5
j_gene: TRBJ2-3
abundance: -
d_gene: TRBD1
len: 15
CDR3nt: TGTGCCAGCAGCCGGGACAGGGGCGGCACAGATACGCAGTATTTT
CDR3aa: CASSRDRGGTDTQYF

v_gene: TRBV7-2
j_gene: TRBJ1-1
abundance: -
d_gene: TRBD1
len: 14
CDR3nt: TGTGCCAGCAGATCAGGACAGGCGAACACTGAAGCTTTCTTT
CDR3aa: CASRSGQANTEAFF

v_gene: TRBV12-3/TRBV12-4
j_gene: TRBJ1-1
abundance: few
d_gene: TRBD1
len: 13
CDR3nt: TGTGCCAGCACTACGTGGGACAGGTCTGAAGCTTTCTTT
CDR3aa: CASTTWDRSEAFF

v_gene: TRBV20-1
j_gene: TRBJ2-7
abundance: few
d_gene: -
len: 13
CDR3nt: TGCAGTGCTAGTCCAGGGGGAGGGAGCGAGCAGTACTTC
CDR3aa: CSASPGGGSEQYF

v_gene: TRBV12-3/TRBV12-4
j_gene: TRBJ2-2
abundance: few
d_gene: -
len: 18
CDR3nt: TGTGCCAGCAGTTTCGGACCCTCGGTGGGGCCGAACACCGGGGAGCTGTTTTTT
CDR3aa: CASSFGPSVGPNTGELFF

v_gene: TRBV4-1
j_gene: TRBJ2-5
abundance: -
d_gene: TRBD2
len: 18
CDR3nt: TGCGCCAGCAGCCTTCTGGGGGGGACTACAAGCTTCCAAGAGACCCAGTACTTC
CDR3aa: CASSLLGGTTSFQETQYF

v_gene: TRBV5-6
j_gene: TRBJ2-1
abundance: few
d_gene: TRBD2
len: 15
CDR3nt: TGTGCCAGCAGCCTCTGGGCTAGCGGGGGGGATGAGCAGTTCTTC
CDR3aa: CASSLWASGGDEQFF

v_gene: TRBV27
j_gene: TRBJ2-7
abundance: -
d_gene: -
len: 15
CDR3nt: TGTGCCAGCAGTTTAAAGGGGGTACCCGCTTACGAGCAGTACTTC
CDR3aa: CASSLKGVPAYEQYF

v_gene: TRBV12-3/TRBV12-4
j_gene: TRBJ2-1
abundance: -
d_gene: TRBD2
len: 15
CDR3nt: TGTGCCAGCAGCCGGAAAGGACTAGCTTGGGATGAGCAGTTCTTC
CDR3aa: CASSRKGLAWDEQFF

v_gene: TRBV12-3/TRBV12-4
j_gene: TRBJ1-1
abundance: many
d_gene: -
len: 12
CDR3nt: TGTGCCAGCAGTTTATTACGAACTGAAGCTTTCTTT
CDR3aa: CASSLLRTEAFF

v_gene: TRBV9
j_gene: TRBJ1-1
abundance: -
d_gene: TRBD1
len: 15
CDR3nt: TGTGCCAGCAGCGTCGAGGGACAGGGGGCCACTGAAGCTTTCTTT
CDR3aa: CASSVEGQGATEAFF

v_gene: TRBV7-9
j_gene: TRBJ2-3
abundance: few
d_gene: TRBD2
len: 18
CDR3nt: TGTGCCAGCAGCTTAGCGGGACTAGCGGGACTTAACACAGATACGCAGTATTTT
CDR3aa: CASSLAGLAGLNTDTQYF

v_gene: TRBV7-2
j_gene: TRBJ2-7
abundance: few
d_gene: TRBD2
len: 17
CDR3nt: TGTGCCAGCAGCTTTCAGGGACTAGCGGGAAACTTGTACGAGCAGTACTTC
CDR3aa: CASSFQGLAGNLYEQYF

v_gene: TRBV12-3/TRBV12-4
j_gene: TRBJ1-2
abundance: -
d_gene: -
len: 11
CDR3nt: TGTGCCACCGGCGGGGGCTGGGGCTACACCTTC
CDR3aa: CATGGGWGYTF

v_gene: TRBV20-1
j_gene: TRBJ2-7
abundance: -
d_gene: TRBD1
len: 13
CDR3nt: TGCAGTGCCCCCGGGACAGCCACCTACGAGCAGTACTTC
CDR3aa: CSAPGTATYEQYF

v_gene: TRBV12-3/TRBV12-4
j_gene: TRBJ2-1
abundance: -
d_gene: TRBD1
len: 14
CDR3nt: TGTGCCAGCTACCCGGGGACAGGGGCCAATGAGCAGTTCTTC
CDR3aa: CASYPGTGANEQFF

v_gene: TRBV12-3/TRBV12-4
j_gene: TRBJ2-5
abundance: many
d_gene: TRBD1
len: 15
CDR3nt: TGTGCCAGCAGGGAATCGGGACAGGGGACGGAGACCCAGTACTTC
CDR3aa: CASRESGQGTETQYF

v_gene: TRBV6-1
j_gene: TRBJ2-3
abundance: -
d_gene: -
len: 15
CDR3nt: TGTGCCAGCAGTGAACTGACCACCAGCACAGATACGCAGTATTTT
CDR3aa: CASSELTTSTDTQYF

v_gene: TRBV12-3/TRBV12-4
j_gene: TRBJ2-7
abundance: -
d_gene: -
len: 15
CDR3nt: TGTGCCAGCACCTCTACGTTAGGGGCGGCCGGCGAGCAGTACTTC
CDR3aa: CASTSTLGAAGEQYF

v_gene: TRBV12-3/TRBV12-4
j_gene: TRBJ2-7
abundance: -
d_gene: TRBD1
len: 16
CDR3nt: TGTGCCAGCTCCCATAAGGGGGGACAGGGGACCTACGAGCAGTACTTC
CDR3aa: CASSHKGGQGTYEQYF

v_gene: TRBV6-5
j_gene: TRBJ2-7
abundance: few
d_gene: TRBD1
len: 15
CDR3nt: TGTGCCAGCAGCCCCAGGACAGGGTCGGTCTACGAGCAGTACTTC
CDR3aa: CASSPRTGSVYEQYF

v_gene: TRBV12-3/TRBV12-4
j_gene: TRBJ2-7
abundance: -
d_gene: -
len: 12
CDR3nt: TGTGCCAGCAGTACCGACTTCGACGAGCAGTACTTC
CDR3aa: CASSTDFDEQYF

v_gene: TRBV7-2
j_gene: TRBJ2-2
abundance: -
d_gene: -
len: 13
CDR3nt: TGTGCCAGCAGCACCTACAACACCGGGGAGCTGTTTTTT
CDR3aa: CASSTYNTGELFF

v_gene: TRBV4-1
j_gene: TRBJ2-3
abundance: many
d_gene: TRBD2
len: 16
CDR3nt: TGCGCCAGCAGCCACACTCTAGCGGGGGGCACAGATACGCAGTATTTT
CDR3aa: CASSHTLAGGTDTQYF

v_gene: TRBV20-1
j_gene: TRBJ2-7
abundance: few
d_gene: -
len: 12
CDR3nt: TGCAGTGCCGGCCGGGGGGCGGGAGAGCAGTACTTC
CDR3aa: CSAGRGAGEQYF

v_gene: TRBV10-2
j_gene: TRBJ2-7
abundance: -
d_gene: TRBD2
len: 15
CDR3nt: TGCGCCAGCAGTGAGAGGGGACTAAGCGCAGGCGAGCAGTACTTC
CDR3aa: CASSERGLSAGEQYF

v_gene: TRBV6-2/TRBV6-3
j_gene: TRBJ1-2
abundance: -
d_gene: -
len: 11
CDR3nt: TGTGCCAGCAGCAAAGGTTATGGCTACACCTTC
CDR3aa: CASSKGYGYTF

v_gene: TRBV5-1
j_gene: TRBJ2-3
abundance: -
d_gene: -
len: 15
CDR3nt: TGCGCCAGCAGCTTGGAGGGGAGGAGGCCAGATACGCAGTATTTT
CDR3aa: CASSLEGRRPDTQYF

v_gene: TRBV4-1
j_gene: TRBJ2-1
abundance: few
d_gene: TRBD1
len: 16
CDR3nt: TGCGCCAGCAGCCTTGGCCCCCAGGGGGACTACAATGAGCAGTTCTTC
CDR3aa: CASSLGPQGDYNEQFF

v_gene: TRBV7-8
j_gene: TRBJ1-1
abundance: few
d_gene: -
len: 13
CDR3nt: TGTGCCAGCAGCTTAGCAGGGGTGTCTGAAGCTTTCTTT
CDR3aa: CASSLAGVSEAFF

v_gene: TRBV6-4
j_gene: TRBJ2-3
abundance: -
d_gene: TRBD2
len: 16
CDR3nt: TGTGCCAGCAGTGTATCGGCGGGGGGGATCACAGATACGCAGTATTTT
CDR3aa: CASSVSAGGITDTQYF

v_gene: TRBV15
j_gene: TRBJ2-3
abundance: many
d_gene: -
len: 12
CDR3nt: TGTGCCACCAGCAGAGGTACAGATACGCAGTATTTT
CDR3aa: CATSRGTDTQYF

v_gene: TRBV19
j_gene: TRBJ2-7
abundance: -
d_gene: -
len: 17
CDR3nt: TGTGCCAGTAGCACCGGTGTGGGGCGGGCAAGCTCCTACGAGCAGTACTTC
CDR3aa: CASSTGVGRASSYEQYF

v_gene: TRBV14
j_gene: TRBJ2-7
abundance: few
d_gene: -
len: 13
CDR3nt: TGTGCCAGCAGCCAACTCTCCGAACCGGAGCAGTACTTC
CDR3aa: CASSQLSEPEQYF

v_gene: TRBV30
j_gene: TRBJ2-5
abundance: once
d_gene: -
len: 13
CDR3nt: TGTGCCTGGAGTCTAAACAGCCAAGAGACCCAGTACTTC
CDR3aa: CAWSLNSQETQYF

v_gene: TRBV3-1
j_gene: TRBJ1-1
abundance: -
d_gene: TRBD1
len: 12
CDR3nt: TGTGCCAGCAGCGACAGGGCGATGGAAGCTTTCTTT
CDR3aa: CASSDRAMEAFF